The rows below give T cell receptor beta chains drawn from one sample of a study of T-cell memory formation after mild COVID-19. Using its own MiXCR run on the 5' RACE reads, TCRdb lists one record per CDR3 protein. The table includes roughly 89,000 distinct CDR3 sequences, about 15% detected once. The source material was PBMCs or a T cell subset sorted from them (not recorded which). The receptors here all came from a man between 18 and 29 years old who had mild COVID-19 (a few samples of this study predate the infection). Cell type and time point are not known. Each CDR3 is given with its conserved first and last residue. Each record gives: J gene, clone size, V gene, D gene, CDR3 DNA, CDR3 protein. A D gene is named only where the DNA matches it firmly. Not all rows give a size; the values are once, few, many and, for expanded clones, a class.

j_gene: TRBJ2-7; abundance: -; v_gene: TRBV4-1; d_gene: -; CDR3nt: TGCGCCAGCAGCCAAGTCGAGTCCTACGAGCAGTACTTC; CDR3aa: CASSQVESYEQYF
j_gene: TRBJ1-6; abundance: many; v_gene: TRBV25-1; d_gene: -; CDR3nt: TGTGCCAGCAGTGGCAGGAGTTTGGTGGAGGATAATTCACCCCTCCACTTT; CDR3aa: CASSGRSLVEDNSPLHF
j_gene: TRBJ2-7; abundance: few; v_gene: TRBV10-3; d_gene: -; CDR3nt: TGTGCCATCAGTGATAAGGCCCCCCTCGAGCAGTACTTC; CDR3aa: CAISDKAPLEQYF
j_gene: TRBJ2-3; abundance: -; v_gene: TRBV2; d_gene: -; CDR3nt: TGTGCCAGCAGTGATCCAGGGCTGGACACGGATACGCAGTATTTT; CDR3aa: CASSDPGLDTDTQYF
j_gene: TRBJ2-7; abundance: many; v_gene: TRBV6-5; d_gene: TRBD2; CDR3nt: TGTGCCAGCAGTGTACCGGGACTAGCCTCCGAGCAGTACTTC; CDR3aa: CASSVPGLASEQYF
j_gene: TRBJ2-5; abundance: many; v_gene: TRBV23-1; d_gene: -; CDR3nt: TGCGCCAGCAGTCAGGCAGGGCTTACTAAAGAGACCCAGTACTTC; CDR3aa: CASSQAGLTKETQYF
j_gene: TRBJ1-1; abundance: -; v_gene: TRBV3-1; d_gene: -; CDR3nt: TGTGCCAGCAGCCAAATTGGGGGAAACACTGAAGCTTTCTTT; CDR3aa: CASSQIGGNTEAFF
j_gene: TRBJ1-4; abundance: -; v_gene: TRBV11-2; d_gene: -; CDR3nt: TGTGCCAGCAGGGAGGGCAGGGGAAATGAAAAACTGTTTTTT; CDR3aa: CASREGRGNEKLFF
j_gene: TRBJ2-3; abundance: -; v_gene: TRBV6-1; d_gene: -; CDR3nt: TGTGCCAGCAGTGAGCCACCGGGGGCCGTCACAGATACGCAGTATTTT; CDR3aa: CASSEPPGAVTDTQYF
j_gene: TRBJ2-1; abundance: -; v_gene: TRBV5-4; d_gene: -; CDR3nt: TGTGCCAGCGCCCAAGGGGGTTCAACCGGCTACAATGAGCAGTTCTTC; CDR3aa: CASAQGGSTGYNEQFF